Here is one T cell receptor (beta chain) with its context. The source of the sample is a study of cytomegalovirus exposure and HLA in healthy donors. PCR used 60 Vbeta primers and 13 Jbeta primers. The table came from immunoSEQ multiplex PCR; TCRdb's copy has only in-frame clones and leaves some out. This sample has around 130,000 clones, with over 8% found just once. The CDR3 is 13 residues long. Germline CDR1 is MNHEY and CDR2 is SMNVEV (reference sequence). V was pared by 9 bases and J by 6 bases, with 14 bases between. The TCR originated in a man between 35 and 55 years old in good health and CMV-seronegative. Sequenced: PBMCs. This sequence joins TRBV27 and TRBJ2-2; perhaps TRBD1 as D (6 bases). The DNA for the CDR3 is TGTGCCAGAAGCATACAGGGTCCCGGGGAGCTGTTTTTT. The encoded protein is CARSIQGPGELFF.